This T cell receptor (beta chain) was retrieved from a study of regulatory T cells in long-lasting Graves disease. Overall study findings and caveats: Patients whose Graves' disease persisted exhibited lower TCR diversity than those newly diagnosed.

Through Arm-PCR of CDR3 regions and iRepertoire HTBI primers, TCR beta libraries were built. MiXCR was run by TCRdb on the multiplex PCR reads, yielding one entry per CDR3 protein. The profile covers about 530,000 distinct CDR3 sequences, with about 15% appearing a single time and 20% to 30% taken by the ten largest. CDR1 and CDR2 (germline): MNHEY, SVGAGI. The V end was cut by 3 bases, the J end by 3 bases, with 11 bases between. This CDR3 is 14 amino acids long. In this sample, this clonotype turned up a few times. The antigen is unknown. As for time point: newly diagnosed GD, antithyroid drugs for less than 3 months. PBMCs provided the RNA from which the TCR library was made. An endocrinology department in Xi'an, China, supplied the patients. This sample was also put to use in a study of T cells in Graves' hyperthyroidism and ophthalmopathy. According to that study: Hyperthyroidism of Graves' type that showed no ophthalmopathy progression within 18 months was stable. Model predictions of ophthalmopathy came a median approximately 6.2 months before onset.

The sequenced sample was peripheral blood mononuclear cells (PBMCs), obtained at new diagnosis, from a patient treated with antithyroid drugs. The chain carries TRBV6-5 and TRBJ1-1, with unresolved D. The sequence was obtained from a woman aged 35-60 years with Graves disease. DNA for the CDR3: TGTGCCAGCAGTTATGGGGAAATGGACACTGAAGCTTTCTTT. The encoded protein is CASSYGEMDTEAFF.